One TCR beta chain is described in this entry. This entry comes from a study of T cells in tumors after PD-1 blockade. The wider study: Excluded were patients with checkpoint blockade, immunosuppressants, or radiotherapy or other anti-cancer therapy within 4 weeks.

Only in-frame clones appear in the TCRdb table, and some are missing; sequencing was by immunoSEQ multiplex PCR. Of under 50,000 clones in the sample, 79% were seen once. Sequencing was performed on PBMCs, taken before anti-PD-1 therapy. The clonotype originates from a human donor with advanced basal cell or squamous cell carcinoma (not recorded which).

Here the CDR3 reads CASSRPGLEQFF. Written as DNA, the CDR3 is TGTGCCAGCAGCCGCCCCGGGCTGGAGCAGTTCTTC. This chain uses TRBV12-3 or TRBV12-4 with TRBJ2-1; D is ambiguous. The CDR3 runs 12 residues. Trimming removed 6 bases from V and 10 bases from J, with 13 bases in between.